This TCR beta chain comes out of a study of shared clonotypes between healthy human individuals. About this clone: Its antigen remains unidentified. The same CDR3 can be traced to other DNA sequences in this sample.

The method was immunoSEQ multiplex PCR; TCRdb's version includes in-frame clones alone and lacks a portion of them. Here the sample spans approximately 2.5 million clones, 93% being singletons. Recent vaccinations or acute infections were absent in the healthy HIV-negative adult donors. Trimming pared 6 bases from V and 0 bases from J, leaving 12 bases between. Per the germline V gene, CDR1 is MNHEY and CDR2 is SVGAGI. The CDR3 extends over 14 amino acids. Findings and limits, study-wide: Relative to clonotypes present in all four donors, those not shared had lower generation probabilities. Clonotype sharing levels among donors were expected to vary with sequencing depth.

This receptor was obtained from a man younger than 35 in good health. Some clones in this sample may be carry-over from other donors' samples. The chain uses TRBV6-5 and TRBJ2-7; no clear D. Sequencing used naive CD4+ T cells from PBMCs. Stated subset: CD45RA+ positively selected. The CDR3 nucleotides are TGTGCCAGCAGGCGAACAGCAAGCTCCTACGAGCAGTACTTC. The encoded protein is CASRRTASSYEQYF.